This T cell receptor (beta chain) was observed in a study of T cells in women clearing cervical HPV infection. Background on the study: Case blood was drawn when the lesion was first found; control blood after infection became undetectable. HLA type could not be excluded as a confounder. Findings and caveats of the study: Repertoire richness, not evenness, was significantly elevated in CIN3+ cases versus controls.

The data were produced by immunoSEQ multiplex PCR, yet TCRdb's version contains in-frame clones alone and is incomplete. Here the sample table reports 20,000 to 25,000 clones. The CDR3 runs 12 residues. Germline V lookup: CDR1 SQVTM, CDR2 ANQGSEA. Trimming took off 4 bases at V and 0 bases at J, with 7 bases between the two ends. Worth noting for this clone: Its antigen is not identified. The DNA ends 3 residues before the CDR3 does, and the rest of the CDR3 is filled in from the germline J gene.

The V gene is TRBV29-1, the J gene TRBJ2-7; possibly TRBD1 for D (5 bases). The sequence was obtained from a woman between 18 and 75 years old with a cervical HPV16 infection that either progressed to CIN3+ or cleared (not recorded which). Sequences were obtained from blood buffy coat. The CDR3 DNA, read in part, is TGCAGCGTTGTTGACAGCTCCTACGAG. Amino acids: CSVVDSSYE. Given in full, the CDR3 is CSVVDSSYEQYF.